The 31 T cell receptor beta chains presented below share a single source sample, sequenced in a study of T cell changes during pregnancy in multiple sclerosis. The protocol was immunoSEQ multiplex PCR, while the TCRdb copy is restricted to in-frame clones and leaves out a portion. The sample holds nearly 80,000 clones, around nine tenths seen once. This specimen consisted of CD4+ T cells from peripheral blood mononuclear cells, obtained before pregnancy. The origin of the receptors is a female donor with multiple sclerosis, enrolled in a pregnancy study.

The genes are TRBV19 and TRBJ2-4; D remains unclear. V lost 5 bases to trimming and J lost 0 bases, with 14 bases between them. There are 16 residues in the CDR3. CDR1 is LNHDA and CDR2 is SQIVND in the germline V gene (reference sequence). The CDR3 protein is CASSPRLLLAKNIQYF. The CDR3 DNA follows: TGTGCCAGTAGTCCCCGACTTCTCTTAGCCAAAAACATTCAGTACTTC.

The CDR3 region has the DNA TGCGCCAGCAGTCCGGGACTTTCAACTAATGAAAAACTGTTTTTT. It translates to CASSPGLSTNEKLFF. J is TRBJ1-4 and V is TRBV5-1; a possible D gene is TRBD1 (5 bases). This CDR3 region has 15 residues. CDR1 SGHRS and CDR2 YFSETQ come from the germline V gene. V lost 5 bases and J lost 0, with 11 bases in between. The full variable domain, rest sourced from reference TRBV5-1 and TRBJ1-4, is KAGVTQTPRYLIKTRGQQVTLSCSPISGHRSVSWYQQTPGQGLQFLFEYFSETQRNKGNFPGRFSGRQFSNSRSEMNVSTLELGDSALYLCASSPGLSTNEKLFFGSGTQLSVL.

The chain has TRBV6-5 and TRBJ1-2; D is unresolved. This CDR3 comprises 15 residues. V lost 0 bases to trimming and J lost 0 bases, with 8 bases between them. Germline V gene sequence: CDR1 MNHEY, CDR2 SVGAGI. CDR3 sequence: CASSYSRLTNYGYTF. For the CDR3, the DNA is TGTGCCAGCAGTTACTCGCGGTTGACTAACTATGGCTACACCTTC.

This clone was detected once. This chain uses TRBV6-1 with TRBJ1-1; tentatively, D is TRBD1 (5 bases). The germline gives CDR1 MNHNS, CDR2 SASEGT. V shed 0 bases and J shed 2 bases, with 13 bases lying between them. This CDR3 is built from 16 residues. The CDR3 DNA reads as TGTGCCAGCAGTGAAGCGATGGGGGGGATAAACACTGAAGCTTTCTTT. Its translation is CASSEAMGGINTEAFF.

The chain combines TRBV6-5 with TRBJ2-2; D is ambiguous. Trimming took 6 bases from V and 3 from J, leaving 14 bases between them. Germline V gives CDR1 MNHEY, CDR2 SVGAGI. This CDR3 region has 15 residues. The CDR3 here is CASSPDFEDTGELFF. The CDR3 region has the DNA TGTGCCAGCAGCCCCGACTTTGAGGACACCGGGGAGCTGTTTTTT.

The gene calls are TRBV5-4 and TRBJ2-2; 7 bases map to TRBD2. CDR1 SGHNT and CDR2 YYREEE come from the germline V gene (reference sequence). Losses at the gene ends were 0 bases for V and 4 bases for J; bases not matched to a gene: 6. This CDR3 spans 16 amino acids. The DNA of the CDR3 is TGTGCCAGCAGCTTGGTAGGGCGGGGGTTCACCGGGGAGCTGTTTTTT. It codes for CASSLVGRGFTGELFF.

This chain links TRBV9 with TRBJ2-1; 9 bases agree with TRBD2. Unmatched junction bases numbered 15, after V lost 4 bases and J lost 10 bases. Germline V lookup: CDR1 SGDLS, CDR2 YYNGEE. This CDR3 is 16 amino acids long. The CDR3 loop is CASSPRPSGTVGEQFF. The CDR3 region has the DNA TGTGCCAGCAGCCCACGTCCTAGCGGGACGGTTGGGGAGCAGTTCTTC.

The chain combines TRBV4-1 with TRBJ2-1, with TRBD2 matching 7 bases. The CDR3 runs 17 residues. V was pared by 0 bases and J by 2 bases, with 7 bases of the junction left unmatched. The germline gives CDR1 MGHRA, CDR2 YSYEKL. The CDR3 here is CASSQDQLAPTYNEQFF. In DNA, the CDR3 is TGCGCCAGCAGCCAAGATCAACTAGCGCCCACCTACAATGAGCAGTTCTTC.

The CDR3 DNA is TGTGCCATCAGTGCAGAATTAACCTACGAGCAGTACTTC. Translating it yields CAISAELTYEQYF. J is TRBJ2-7 and V is TRBV10-3; D ambiguous. There are 13 residues in the CDR3. CDR1 and CDR2 from the germline V gene are ENHRY and SYGVKD. The V gene lost 4 bases and the J gene lost 2 bases, with 9 bases spanning the gap.

V and J are TRBV5-1 and TRBJ2-5; TRBD1 matches 8 bases. V shed 4 bases, J shed 0 bases, and the junction held 8 bases outside the gene matches. Germline loops: CDR1 SGHRS, CDR2 YFSETQ. The CDR3 is 16 residues long. CDR3 loop: CASSLGDRQYQETQYF. DNA for the CDR3: TGCGCCAGCAGCCTGGGGGACAGGCAGTACCAAGAGACCCAGTACTTC.

CDR3 nucleotides: TGTGCCTGGAGTGCTGCGGTAGTTCTCACAGATACGCAGTATTTT. It is translated as CAWSAAVVLTDTQYF. The chain is built from TRBV30 and TRBJ2-3; D not certain. In germline, CDR1 is GTSNPN, CDR2 SVGIG (reference sequence). Trimming pared 1 base from V and 2 bases from J, leaving 13 bases between. The CDR3 runs to 15 residues. Combining the CDR3 with reference TRBV30 and TRBJ2-3 gives the whole variable domain SQTIHQWPATLVQPVGSPLSLECTVEGTSNPNLYWYRQAAGRGLQLLFYSVGIGQISSEVPQNLSASRPQDRQFILSSKKLLLSDSGFYLCAWSAAVVLTDTQYFGPGTRLTVL.

The CDR3 spells CASSSGRGPDTQYF. CDR3 DNA sequence: TGTGCCAGCAGCTCGGGGCGGGGCCCAGATACGCAGTATTTT. V and J are TRBV9 and TRBJ2-3, with TRBD2 as a possible D gene (6 bases). Germline V gives CDR1 SGDLS, CDR2 YYNGEE. Trimming cost V 4 bases and J 4 bases, with 13 bases left between them. There are 14 residues in the CDR3.

The J gene is TRBJ2-7, the V gene TRBV5-1, with 9 bases that match TRBD1. This CDR3 comprises 15 residues. CDR1 and CDR2 from the germline V gene are SGHRS and YFSETQ. With V trimmed by 2 bases and J by 3 bases, 6 bases remained unmatched. In DNA, the CDR3 is TGCGCCAGCAGCTTCGGGGGGACAGGGTACTACGAGCAGTACTTC. It specifies CASSFGGTGYYEQYF.

The chain joins TRBV28 to TRBJ2-2; perhaps TRBD2 as D (5 bases). The CDR3 sequence is 14 residues long. V lost 7 bases, J lost 6 bases, and 15 bases lay in between. CDR1 and CDR2 (germline): MDHEN, SYDVKM. CDR3 bases: TGTGCCAGCATATCCGCGGGCCCAGCCGGGGAGCTGTTTTTT. Its translation: CASISAGPAGELFF.

The chain carries TRBV7-2 and TRBJ1-1, with TRBD1 matching 7 bases. This CDR3 has 15 amino acids. Germline-derived CDR1 and CDR2 are SGHTA and FQGNSA. The J segment lost 1 base and the V segment lost 1 base, leaving 3 bases of the junction unmatched. The CDR3 region is CASSLGGDRNTEAFF. CDR3 DNA sequence: TGTGCCAGCAGCTTAGGAGGGGACAGGAACACTGAAGCTTTCTTT.

The genes are TRBV28 and TRBJ1-4; D is unclear. This CDR3 is built from 14 residues. Deletions cut 2 bases from V and 8 bases from J, with 12 bases between. Germline assignment: CDR1 MDHEN and CDR2 SYDVKM. CDR3 in amino acids: CASSLPGLGEKLFF. The CDR3 nucleotides read TGTGCCAGCAGTTTACCAGGTCTTGGGGAAAAACTGTTTTTT.

The table lists this clone with a count of one. This CDR3 is CASSLPGGSGSYEQYF. CDR3 in DNA: TGTGCCAGCAGCCTCCCCGGGGGTAGCGGGAGTTACGAGCAGTACTTC. J is TRBJ2-7 and V is TRBV5-4; 9 bases agree with TRBD2. The CDR3 spans 16 residues. Germline V CDR1 and CDR2: SGHNT, YYREEE (reference sequence). The J segment lost 4 bases and the V segment lost 4 bases, leaving 12 bases of the junction unmatched.

The chain has TRBV6-1 and TRBJ2-7; TRBD1 agrees at 10 bases. CDR1 is MNHNS and CDR2 is SASEGT in the germline V gene. V trimming: 5 bases; J trimming: 5 bases; junction bases outside the gene matches: 6. CDR3 length: 14 residues. The CDR3 coding sequence is TGTGCCAGCAGTCCGACAGGGGGCCTGGACGAGCAGTACTTC. It is translated as CASSPTGGLDEQYF.

The chain combines TRBV18 with TRBJ1-3; D is uncertain. From germline, CDR1 is KGHSH and CDR2 LQKENI. The CDR3 extends over 15 amino acids. Trimming stripped 3 bases from V and 3 bases from J, with 12 bases between. The CDR3, as DNA: TGTGCCAGCTCACCCTCCAAAACTAGTGGAAACACCATATATTTT. Translated, it gives CASSPSKTSGNTIYF.

The DNA for the CDR3 is TGTGCCAGCAGTGAATGGTCCACAGCTACGAACACTGAAGCTTTCTTT. This gives the protein CASSEWSTATNTEAFF. The chain employs TRBV6-1 and TRBJ1-1, with no clear D. Looked up from germline, CDR1 is MNHNS and CDR2 is SASEGT. This CDR3 is built from 16 residues. V dropped 2 bases and J dropped 1 base, with 14 bases sitting between them.

This chain links TRBV7-2 with TRBJ1-5; 9 bases align to TRBD1. J lost 4 bases, V lost 1 base, and 11 bases had no gene match. CDR1 is SGHTA and CDR2 is FQGNSA in the germline V gene. There are 18 residues in the CDR3. CDR3 bases: TGTGCCAGCAGCTTAGGAGAGGTTAGGGGACAGGGTAATCAGCCCCAGCATTTT. Amino acid sequence: CASSLGEVRGQGNQPQHF.

The V gene is TRBV5-1, the J gene TRBJ1-4; D call uncertain. CDR1 is SGHRS and CDR2 is YFSETQ in the germline V gene. The CDR3 has 14 residues. V shed 2 bases and J shed 6 bases, with 11 bases lying between them. The CDR3 coding sequence is TGCGCCAGCAGCTTTAGAACTGTGGATGAAAAACTGTTTTTT. Its protein is CASSFRTVDEKLFF.

This chain joins TRBV5-1 and TRBJ2-7, with D maybe TRBD2 (5 bases). Germline lookup yields CDR1 SGHRS and CDR2 YFSETQ. V was pared by 0 bases and J by 4 bases, with 11 bases between. The CDR3 runs 14 residues. The CDR3 protein is CASSLAPGEYEQYF. CDR3 coding DNA: TGCGCCAGCAGCTTGGCCCCCGGGGAATACGAGCAGTACTTC.

This chain connects TRBV2 to TRBJ2-7; 9 nucleotides line up with TRBD2. The ends lost 4 bases at V and 7 bases at J; junction bases unmatched: 8. Germline V lookup: CDR1 SNHLY, CDR2 FYNNEI. This CDR3 is built from 14 residues. The CDR3: CASSGSGRGGEQYF. DNA for the CDR3: TGTGCCAGCAGTGGTAGCGGGAGAGGAGGGGAGCAGTACTTC.

The gene calls are TRBV28 and TRBJ2-1; no clear D. Deletions cut 3 bases from V and 0 bases from J, with 12 bases between. CDR1 is MDHEN, CDR2 SYDVKM, per germline. The CDR3 is 16 amino acids. Here the CDR3 reads CASSLNPSGSYNEQFF. DNA for the CDR3: TGTGCCAGCAGTTTGAATCCCTCAGGCTCCTACAATGAGCAGTTCTTC.

This chain connects TRBV7-9 to TRBJ1-2; D remains ambiguous. Germline CDR1 is SEHNR and CDR2 is FQNEAQ (reference sequence). This CDR3 spans 14 amino acids. Trimming cost V 2 bases and J 5 bases, with 12 bases left between them. This chain's CDR3 is CASSLMGVGYGYTF. The CDR3 DNA is TGTGCCAGCAGCTTAATGGGAGTGGGATATGGCTACACCTTC.

The DNA of the CDR3 is TGTGCCAGCAGCTTAGCGGCACCTAGCGGGGGGGCGGGGACCCAGTACTTC. Protein sequence: CASSLAAPSGGAGTQYF. The V gene is TRBV7-2, the J gene TRBJ2-5, with 12 bases fitting TRBD2. This CDR3 has 17 amino acids. The germline CDR1 and CDR2 sequences are SGHTA and FQGNSA. V lost 0 bases and J lost 7; bases outside the gene matches: 9.

This sequence joins TRBV5-1 and TRBJ2-1; the match to TRBD1 covers 7 bases. Germline-derived CDR1 and CDR2 are SGHRS and YFSETQ. The CDR3 has 16 amino acids. The V gene end was trimmed by 4 bases and the J gene end by 2 bases; junction bases not matched to a gene: 9. The CDR3 sequence is CASSGRTGGTYNEQFF. In nucleotides, the CDR3 is TGCGCCAGCAGCGGCCGGACAGGAGGAACCTACAATGAGCAGTTCTTC.

This clone was detected only once. This chain links TRBV5-4 with TRBJ1-1; D might be TRBD1 (5 bases). Germline assignment: CDR1 SGHNT and CDR2 YYREEE (reference sequence). Trimming stripped 4 bases from V and 1 base from J, with 8 bases between. The CDR3 length is 13 residues. The CDR3 nucleotides read TGTGCCAGCAGCCTGACAGAGAACACTGAAGCTTTCTTT. This encodes CASSLTENTEAFF.

This clone occurred once. The chain links TRBV6-1 to TRBJ1-2; the D gene is possibly TRBD1 (6 bases). The CDR3 extends over 12 amino acids. CDR1 is MNHNS and CDR2 is SASEGT in the germline V gene. V shed 2 bases and J shed 7 bases, with 8 bases lying between them. CDR3 residues: CASSEQGGGYTF. The CDR3 DNA sequence: TGTGCCAGCAGTGAACAAGGGGGTGGCTACACCTTC.

The chain carries TRBV6-4 and TRBJ1-1; no firm D call. With 8 bases removed from V and 7 bases from J, the gap between germline ends came to 8 bases. The CDR3 runs to 10 residues. The V gene's germline CDR1 is MRHNA and CDR2 SNTAGT. In DNA, the CDR3 is TGTGCCAGCGTGACAATTGAAGCTTTCTTT. Its protein is CASVTIEAFF.